Following are 24 T cell receptor beta chains from one sample sequenced in a study of cytomegalovirus exposure and HLA in healthy donors. Vbeta (60) and Jbeta (13) primers were used in the PCR. Profiled with immunoSEQ multiplex PCR; TCRdb holds only in-frame clones, not every one. The sample carries around 100,000 clones, roughly four fifths recorded once. Sequencing was done on a sample of PBMCs. Source of these receptors: a young man in good health and CMV-seropositive.

The rearrangement joins TRBV15 to TRBJ2-7; TRBD1 matches 8 bases. The germline gives CDR1 LNHNV, CDR2 YYDKDF (reference sequence). The ends lost 1 base at V and 5 bases at J; junction bases unmatched: 10. The CDR3 is 16 amino acids. CDR3: CATSRAQTGVGDEQYF. CDR3 DNA: TGTGCCACCAGCAGAGCTCAGACAGGGGTCGGCGACGAGCAGTACTTC.

In its sample, this clone was seen a few times. The chain recombines TRBV6-6 with TRBJ2-7, with 7 positions matching TRBD1. Trimming took 10 bases from V and 4 from J; bases not matched to a gene: 4. Germline V gene lookup returns CDR1 MNHNY and CDR2 SVGAGI (reference sequence). This CDR3 has 11 amino acids. The CDR3 nucleotides read TGTGCCACCCGACAGGGATACGAGCAGTACTTC. This sequence encodes CATRQGYEQYF.

The J gene is TRBJ1-5, the V gene TRBV5-3; a possible D gene is TRBD1 (5 bases). TRBV5-3 is known as an ORF, though its function is uncertain. The V gene lost 4 bases and the J gene lost 0 bases, with 14 bases spanning the gap. The CDR3 runs to 16 residues. The DNA of the CDR3 is TGTGCCAGAAGCCCGCGAGGAAGGGGTAGCAATCAGCCCCAGCATTTT. It codes for CARSPRGRGSNQPQHF.

The J gene is TRBJ1-2, the V gene TRBV11-2; TRBD1 matches at 10 bases. Germline V CDR1 and CDR2: SGHAT, FQNNGV. CDR3 length: 13 residues. Trimming cost V 6 bases and J 7 bases; bases outside gene matches: 5. CDR3 sequence reads: CASSGQGGGGYTF. In DNA form, the CDR3 reads TGTGCCAGCAGTGGACAGGGGGGCGGTGGCTACACCTTC.

This sequence joins TRBV5-4 and TRBJ2-5; TRBD1 might be the D (6 bases). The CDR3 runs to 13 residues. V lost 4 bases to trimming and J lost 5 bases, with 12 bases between them. Germline CDR1 reads SGHNT; CDR2 reads YYREEE (reference sequence). CDR3 DNA sequence: TGTGCCAGCAGCGAACAGGGTCGGGAGACCCAGTACTTC. Amino acids: CASSEQGRETQYF.

This chain uses TRBV6-5 with TRBJ1-1, with 8 bases that match TRBD1. CDR3 length: 16 amino acids. Trimming at V came to 2 bases and at J to 2 bases, leaving 7 bases not matched to a gene. CDR1 is MNHEY and CDR2 is SVGAGI in the germline V gene. CDR3 residues: CASSYGGQGINTEAFF. In DNA, the CDR3 is TGTGCCAGCAGTTACGGCGGACAGGGAATAAACACTGAAGCTTTCTTT.

The chain combines TRBV30 with TRBJ1-5, with TRBD1 matching 12 bases. V gave up 0 bases and J gave up 6 bases; unmatched junction bases: 6. This CDR3 contains 16 residues. CDR1 is GTSNPN and CDR2 is SVGIG in the germline V gene (reference sequence). CDR3 DNA: TGTGCCTGGAGTGTATGGGGACAGGGGGCGATTCAGCCCCAGCATTTT. This encodes CAWSVWGQGAIQPQHF.

V and J are TRBV28 and TRBJ1-2; D is perhaps TRBD1 (6 bases). Per the germline V gene, CDR1 is MDHEN and CDR2 is SYDVKM. The CDR3 has 12 amino acids. V shed 3 bases and J shed 8 bases, with 10 bases lying between them. CDR3 amino acids: CASSFKGGGYTF. In nucleotides, the CDR3 is TGTGCCAGCAGTTTCAAAGGGGGAGGCTACACCTTC.

V gene TRBV11-3 combines with J gene TRBJ2-1; 9 nucleotides align to TRBD2. This CDR3 contains 15 residues. Germline CDR1 is SGHNT and CDR2 is YENEEA. V gave up 5 bases and J gave up 2 bases; unmatched junction bases: 4. CDR3 protein: CASSRSGGTYNEQFF. The DNA of the CDR3 is TGTGCCAGCAGCCGTAGCGGGGGAACCTACAATGAGCAGTTCTTC.

The V gene is TRBV5-4, the J gene TRBJ2-7; 7 bases align to TRBD2. The CDR3 extends over 14 amino acids. Germline assignment: CDR1 SGHNT and CDR2 YYREEE (reference sequence). Trimming at V came to 4 bases and at J to 2 bases, leaving 6 bases not matched to a gene. CDR3 DNA: TGTGCCAGCAGCGTCGGGGGGAGAGCCTACGAGCAGTACTTC. This sequence encodes CASSVGGRAYEQYF. Together with reference TRBV5-4 and TRBJ2-7, the CDR3 gives the full variable domain: ETGVTQSPTHLIKTRGQQVTLRCSSQSGHNTVSWYQQALGQGPQFIFQYYREEENGRGNFPPRFSGLQFPNYSSELNVNALELDDSALYLCASSVGGRAYEQYFGPGTRLTVT.

The chain joins TRBV10-2 to TRBJ2-3; the match to TRBD2 covers 10 bases. The CDR3 contains 15 residues. Germline assignment: CDR1 WSHSY and CDR2 SAAADI. The ends lost 10 bases at V and 9 bases at J; junction bases unmatched: 16. CDR3 loop: CATNLASGSIGTQYF. As DNA, the CDR3 is TGCGCCACCAACCTGGCTAGCGGGAGTATAGGAACGCAGTATTTT.

This clone was detected once. Sequence at one end of the junction differs from germline and may be a read error. V and J are TRBV6-1 and TRBJ2-7, with D perhaps matching TRBD2 (5 bases). Germline V CDR1 and CDR2: MNHNS, SASEGT. This CDR3 region has 9 residues. CDR3 region: CASSPPGIF. Written as DNA, the CDR3 is TGTGCCAGCAGTCCGCCCGGGATCTTC.

In this sample, this clone turned up a few times. This chain uses TRBV5-6 with TRBJ1-5; tentative D call: TRBD1 (5 bases). The V gene lost 3 bases and the J gene lost 0 bases, with 10 bases spanning the gap. Germline V gene lookup returns CDR1 SGHDT and CDR2 YYEEEE. This CDR3 comprises 15 residues. The CDR3 protein is CASSSQDLSNQPQHF. The CDR3 region has the DNA TGTGCCAGCAGCTCACAGGACCTTAGCAATCAGCCCCAGCATTTT.

This chain joins TRBV11-2 and TRBJ1-2; 9 nucleotides match TRBD1. The junction had 4 bases not matched to a gene; V was cut back by 5 bases and J by 6 bases. The germline V gene has CDR1 SGHAT and CDR2 FQNNGV. The CDR3 contains 13 residues. This chain's CDR3 is CASSPRTGDGYTF. In nucleotides, the CDR3 is TGTGCCAGCAGCCCGAGGACAGGGGATGGCTACACCTTC.

V is TRBV10-3 and J is TRBJ2-3, with 12 bases matching TRBD2. In germline, CDR1 is ENHRY, CDR2 SYGVKD. The V segment lost 3 bases and the J segment 1 base; nucleotides outside the gene matches: 8. This CDR3 is built from 18 residues. Written as DNA, the CDR3 is TGTGCCATCAGTGAATCCCTAGCGGGAGGGCCTGGCACAGATACGCAGTATTTT. The encoded protein is CAISESLAGGPGTDTQYF.

The V gene is TRBV6-1, the J gene TRBJ2-3; D call uncertain. Trimming took 4 bases from V and 1 from J, leaving 9 bases between them. The germline CDR1 and CDR2 sequences are MNHNS and SASEGT. The CDR3 has 14 amino acids. The CDR3 here is CASSAITGTDTQYF. CDR3 DNA: TGTGCCAGCAGTGCCATCACAGGCACAGATACGCAGTATTTT.

Written as DNA, the CDR3 is TGTGCCAGCAGGTGGACAGAGAACACTGAAGCTTTCTTT. Translation gives CASRWTENTEAFF. V is TRBV27 and J is TRBJ1-1, with D tentatively TRBD1 (6 bases). There are 13 residues in the CDR3. Trimming removed 6 bases from V and 1 base from J, with 9 bases in between. The germline CDR1 and CDR2 sequences are MNHEY and SMNVEV (reference sequence).

The chain employs TRBV6-1 and TRBJ1-2, with D unresolved. V was trimmed by 3 bases and J by 8 bases, leaving 13 bases between them. The germline gives CDR1 MNHNS, CDR2 SASEGT. This CDR3 is 13 amino acids long. CDR3 residues: CASSDYTMLGYTF. Written as DNA, the CDR3 is TGTGCCAGCAGTGATTATACTATGTTGGGCTACACCTTC.

V gene TRBV5-6 combines with J gene TRBJ2-5; D gene uncertain. Germline CDR1 and CDR2: SGHDT and YYEEEE. This CDR3 comprises 11 residues. Trimming pared 3 bases from V and 2 bases from J, leaving 2 bases between. In DNA, the CDR3 is TGTGCCAGCAGCTCTCAAGAGACCCAGTACTTC. It yields the protein CASSSQETQYF.

The chain carries TRBV28 and TRBJ2-1, with 7 bases aligning to TRBD1. Germline loops: CDR1 MDHEN, CDR2 SYDVKM. V gave up 6 bases and J gave up 0 bases; unmatched junction bases: 8. The CDR3 loop spans 16 amino acids. In DNA form, the CDR3 reads TGTGCCAGCAGAGATACCGGGACAGACTCCTACAATGAGCAGTTCTTC. Amino acid sequence: CASRDTGTDSYNEQFF. The full variable domain, its missing parts supplied by reference TRBV28 and TRBJ2-1, is DVKVTQSSRYLVKRTGEKVFLECVQDMDHENMFWYRQDPGLGLRLIYFSYDVKMKEKGDIPEGYSVSREKKERFSLILESASTNQTSMYLCASRDTGTDSYNEQFFGPGTRLTVL.

The CDR3 is CASTLGLVTGEQYF. DNA for the CDR3: TGTGCCAGCACCCTGGGGCTAGTAACGGGCGAGCAGTACTTC. This chain joins TRBV28 and TRBJ2-7; perhaps TRBD1 as D (5 bases). Trimming took off 7 bases at V and 6 bases at J, with 19 bases between the two ends. Germline CDR1 reads MDHEN; CDR2 reads SYDVKM. The CDR3 spans 14 residues.

As regards this clone: The sample holds other DNA sequences that translate to the same CDR3. The chain couples TRBV27 to TRBJ2-7, with 9 positions matching TRBD2. Germline trimming cut 4 bases from V and 4 bases from J; bases unmatched to any gene: 5. The CDR3 sequence is 14 residues long. Germline lookup yields CDR1 MNHEY and CDR2 SMNVEV (reference sequence). The CDR3 loop reads CASSSDSGRYEQYF. CDR3 DNA sequence: TGTGCCAGCAGTTCGGATAGCGGGAGATACGAGCAGTACTTC.

This clone was observed a handful of times. The chain has TRBV4-2 and TRBJ1-1; D gene ambiguous. The CDR3 is made up of 13 amino acids. V was clipped by 0 bases and J by 5 bases, with 7 bases between them. Germline-derived CDR1 and CDR2 are LGHNA and YNFKEQ. This CDR3 reads CASSQDRGTEAFF. The DNA for the CDR3 is TGTGCCAGCAGCCAAGATCGAGGGACTGAAGCTTTCTTT.

The chain combines TRBV2 with TRBJ2-1; the match to TRBD2 covers 8 bases. The germline V gene has CDR1 SNHLY and CDR2 FYNNEI. This CDR3 region has 16 residues. The trim removed 6 bases at V and 8 bases at J, leaving 15 bases unmatched. CDR3 DNA: TGTGCCAGCAGGAGACGGGCGGGAGGACCTAAGGATGAGCAGTTCTTC. Its protein is CASRRRAGGPKDEQFF.